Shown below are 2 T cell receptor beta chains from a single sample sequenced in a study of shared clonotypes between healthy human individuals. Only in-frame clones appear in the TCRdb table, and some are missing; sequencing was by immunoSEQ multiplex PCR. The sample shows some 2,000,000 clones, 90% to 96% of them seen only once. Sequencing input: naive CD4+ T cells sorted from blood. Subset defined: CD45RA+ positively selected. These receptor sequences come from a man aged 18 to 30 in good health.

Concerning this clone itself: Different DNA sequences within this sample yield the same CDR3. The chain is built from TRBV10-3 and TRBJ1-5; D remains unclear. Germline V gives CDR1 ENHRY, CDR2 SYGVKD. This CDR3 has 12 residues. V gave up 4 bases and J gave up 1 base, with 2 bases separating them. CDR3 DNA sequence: TGTGCCATCAGTGGGAGCAATCAGCCCCAGCATTTT. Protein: CAISGSNQPQHF.

The CDR3, as DNA: TGTGCCAGCTCACCCCGGACCATTTACAATGAGCAGTTCTTC. Protein: CASSPRTIYNEQFF. This chain connects TRBV18 to TRBJ2-1; D unclear. V was trimmed by 3 bases and J by 4 bases, leaving 10 bases between them. This CDR3 has 14 amino acids. Germline V lookup: CDR1 KGHSH, CDR2 LQKENI.